The present T cell receptor beta chain was sequenced within a study of blood T cell repertoires in COVID-19. Study-wide background: Samples came from the United States, Italy and Spain, spanning acute and convalescent COVID-19. From T cells, B-cell-depleted T cells, or PBMCs came the material, which was cDNA or gDNA.

Under the authors' procedure: Reference gene primer amplification yielded estimated nucleated cell counts. Repertoires were generated with immunoSEQ multiplex PCR, while TCRdb's copy carries only in-frame clones and drops some. V and J calls and clone size follow that table, whereas D and trimming were derived from the DNA. The data hold about 260,000 clones, with 75% to 95% observed a single time. During active infection, Seattle patients enrolled and were then monitored through disease. This CDR3 spans 15 amino acids. Trimming cost V 6 bases and J 3 bases, with 14 bases left between them. CDR1 MNHEY and CDR2 SVGAGI come from the germline V gene.

This receptor was obtained from a person aged 18 to 30 with COVID-19, enrolled during active disease. The V call is TRBV6-5, the J call TRBJ2-2, with D hard to call. Sample: peripheral blood. CDR3 bases: TGTGCCAGCAGCAAAAGAGCCGGTTACACCGGGGAGCTGTTTTTT. This sequence encodes CASSKRAGYTGELFF.